Presented here are 24 T cell receptor beta chains from one specimen sequenced in a study of shared clonotypes between healthy human individuals. TCRdb keeps only in-frame clones here, not all; method: immunoSEQ multiplex PCR. Altogether roughly 600,000 clones are present, 95% to 98% being singletons, with the ten largest covering less than 0.35%. Only CD45RO-negative cells positively selected for CCR7 counted as naive CD8 cells, so terminally differentiated effector memory CD45RA+ cells were excluded. Sequenced input: naive CD8+ T cells sorted from blood. These receptors were obtained from a man aged 25-45 years in good health.

The chain carries TRBV27 and TRBJ2-7; TRBD1 is a possible D gene (6 bases). Germline-derived CDR1 and CDR2 are MNHEY and SMNVEV (reference sequence). The CDR3 is made up of 13 amino acids. V lost 6 bases to trimming and J lost 0 bases, with 9 bases between them. CDR3 nucleotide sequence: TGTGCCAGCAGGAGGGACAACTCCTACGAGCAGTACTTC. Translation: CASRRDNSYEQYF.

Comment on this clone: In the same sample, other DNA sequences code for this CDR3. The chain uses TRBV11-3 and TRBJ2-5; 10 bases fit TRBD1. The germline V gene has CDR1 SGHNT and CDR2 YENEEA. V gave up 5 bases and J gave up 5 bases; unmatched junction bases: 5. CDR3 length: 14 amino acids. Written as DNA, the CDR3 is TGTGCCAGCAGCGACCGGGACAGGGGCGAGACCCAGTACTTC. Translated: CASSDRDRGETQYF.

This chain uses TRBV7-9 with TRBJ2-1; TRBD2 aligns across 13 bases. From germline, CDR1 is SEHNR and CDR2 FQNEAQ (reference sequence). J gave up 2 bases and V 4 bases, and 11 bases lay outside the gene matches. This CDR3 contains 19 residues. Here the CDR3 reads CASSSRGVTSGRAYNEQFF. The CDR3 coding sequence is TGTGCCAGCAGCTCGAGAGGGGTCACTAGCGGGAGGGCCTACAATGAGCAGTTCTTC.

V gene TRBV4-1 combines with J gene TRBJ1-1; D is undetermined. This CDR3 has 14 residues. Trimming took 1 base from V and 3 from J, leaving 9 bases between them. In germline, CDR1 is MGHRA, CDR2 YSYEKL. The CDR3 DNA reads as TGCGCCAGCAGCCAAGCGAGAGGAGACACTGAAGCTTTCTTT. Protein: CASSQARGDTEAFF.

The chain uses TRBV9 and TRBJ2-1; TRBD2 matches 10 bases. The germline V gene has CDR1 SGDLS and CDR2 YYNGEE. The CDR3 is 15 residues long. The trim removed 2 bases at V and 4 bases at J, leaving 3 bases unmatched. The CDR3 loop reads CASSVQLAGYNEQFF. In DNA, the CDR3 is TGTGCCAGCAGCGTCCAACTAGCGGGATACAATGAGCAGTTCTTC.

Points on this clone: This sample also contains other DNA sequences that code for the same CDR3. V gene TRBV27 combines with J gene TRBJ2-7; D unclear. Germline assignment: CDR1 MNHEY and CDR2 SMNVEV (reference sequence). The CDR3 has 13 residues. Trimming took 2 bases from V and 0 from J, leaving 5 bases between them. CDR3 sequence reads: CASSLTGSYEQYF. The CDR3 DNA is TGTGCCAGCAGTTTAACTGGCTCCTACGAGCAGTACTTC.

The V and J genes are TRBV9 and TRBJ2-7; TRBD1 aligns across 8 bases. This CDR3 spans 12 amino acids. V lost 3 bases, J lost 7 bases, and 3 bases stayed unmatched. Looked up from germline, CDR1 is SGDLS and CDR2 is YYNGEE. The CDR3 reads CASSDDRGEQYF. CDR3 bases: TGTGCCAGCAGCGACGACAGGGGAGAGCAGTACTTC.

J is TRBJ2-7 and V is TRBV15; 12 bases match TRBD2. From germline, CDR1 is LNHNV and CDR2 YYDKDF (reference sequence). The CDR3 loop spans 14 amino acids. The J segment lost 5 bases and the V segment lost 5 bases, leaving 4 bases of the junction unmatched. CDR3 protein: CATSLRTSGNEQYF. DNA for the CDR3: TGTGCCACCAGCTTACGGACTAGCGGGAACGAGCAGTACTTC.

The chain joins TRBV25-1 to TRBJ1-1; D unclear. The V gene's germline CDR1 is MGHDK and CDR2 SYGVNS. CDR3 length: 13 residues. The ends were cut back, 3 bases at V and 0 bases at J, with 5 bases in the middle. The CDR3, as DNA: TGTGCCAGCAGTGAGAAAGTGAACACTGAAGCTTTCTTT. It translates to CASSEKVNTEAFF.

The chain links TRBV14 to TRBJ1-1; tentatively, D is TRBD1 (5 bases). The V gene's germline CDR1 is SGHDN and CDR2 FVKESK. This CDR3 spans 14 amino acids. V dropped 1 base and J dropped 6 bases, with 12 bases sitting between them. CDR3 region: CASSQVGREAEAFF. The CDR3 coding sequence is TGTGCCAGCAGCCAAGTCGGCAGGGAGGCTGAAGCTTTCTTT.

This sequence joins TRBV7-8 and TRBJ1-3; the match to TRBD1 covers 7 bases. CDR1 SGHVS and CDR2 FQNEAQ come from the germline V gene. The CDR3 length is 16 residues. Trimming cost V 4 bases and J 4 bases; bases outside gene matches: 10. In nucleotides, the CDR3 is TGTGCCAGCAGCTCCCGGACAGGTGAACCCGGAAACACCATATATTTT. It yields the protein CASSSRTGEPGNTIYF.

This clone was seen a single time. The CDR3, as DNA: TGTGCCAGCAGTTACTCACGAGAAAGGAAGTACTTC. Residues: CASSYSRERKYF. This chain links TRBV6-6 with TRBJ2-7; D uncertain. Per germline, CDR1 MNHNY and CDR2 SVGAGI (reference sequence). Between the trimmed V and J ends, which lost 0 bases and 11 bases, there was a span of 11 bases. The CDR3 consists of 12 residues.

The chain is built from TRBV9 and TRBJ2-7; 8 nucleotides line up with TRBD2. After removal of 3 bases from V and 5 bases from J, the junction contained 7 bases not matched to a gene. Germline CDR1 SGDLS, CDR2 YYNGEE. The CDR3 totals 14 residues. CDR3 loop: CASSESGSSDEQYF. CDR3 coding DNA: TGTGCCAGCAGCGAAAGCGGGAGTAGCGACGAGCAGTACTTC.

The rearrangement joins TRBV7-9 to TRBJ2-2; 8 nucleotides match TRBD2. The V and J ends lost 5 bases and 1 base, in that order; junction bases with no gene match: 15. The CDR3 loop spans 19 amino acids. The germline V gene encodes CDR1 SEHNR and CDR2 FQNEAQ (reference sequence). The CDR3 DNA reads TGTGCCAGCAGCCAAAGACTAGCGCCAAAAGGACTGAACACCGGGGAGCTGTTTTTT. It specifies CASSQRLAPKGLNTGELFF.

The chain uses TRBV27 and TRBJ2-1; D could derive from TRBD1 or TRBD2 (5 bases each). This CDR3 has 14 residues. The V gene's germline CDR1 is MNHEY and CDR2 SMNVEV (reference sequence). Trimming left V 8 bases short and J 2 bases short, with 13 bases between. The CDR3 here is CASGRARAYNEQFF. CDR3 DNA: TGTGCCAGCGGGCGGGCCAGGGCCTACAATGAGCAGTTCTTC.

This chain uses TRBV5-1 with TRBJ2-5; D may be TRBD1 (6 bases). CDR1 is SGHRS, CDR2 YFSETQ, per germline. The V end was cut by 3 bases, the J end by 1 base, with 10 bases between. This CDR3 has 14 residues. The CDR3 bases are TGCGCCAGCAGCTCGGAGGACAGCCAAGAGACCCAGTACTTC. Translation: CASSSEDSQETQYF.

This clone has just a few counts. The chain couples TRBV2 to TRBJ2-1, with 10 bases that match TRBD2. CDR1 and CDR2 (germline): SNHLY, FYNNEI. The CDR3 totals 13 residues. V shed 9 bases, J shed 6 bases, and the junction held 5 bases outside the gene matches. The CDR3 bases are TGTGCCAGTTCACTAGCGGGGATCAATGAGCAGTTCTTC. As protein: CASSLAGINEQFF. The complete variable domain, with remaining parts taken from reference TRBV2 and TRBJ2-1, reads EPEVTQTPSHQVTQMGQEVILRCVPISNHLYFYWYRQILGQKVEFLVSFYNNEISEKSEIFDDQFSVERPDGSNFTLKIRSTKLEDSAMYFCASSLAGINEQFFGPGTRLTVL.

The rearrangement uses TRBV5-1 and TRBJ2-7; D might be TRBD1 (5 bases). V gave up 1 base and J gave up 0 bases, with 14 bases separating them. Per germline, CDR1 SGHRS and CDR2 YFSETQ. CDR3 length equals 16 residues. CDR3 region: CASSLPRQRSSYEQYF. For the CDR3, the DNA is TGCGCCAGCAGCTTGCCCCGACAGAGAAGCTCCTACGAGCAGTACTTC. The full variable domain, in which reference TRBV5-1 and TRBJ2-7 provide the parts outside the CDR3, is KAGVTQTPRYLIKTRGQQVTLSCSPISGHRSVSWYQQTPGQGLQFLFEYFSETQRNKGNFPGRFSGRQFSNSRSEMNVSTLELGDSALYLCASSLPRQRSSYEQYFGPGTRLTVT.

This clone was picked up one time. The chain carries TRBV15 and TRBJ2-7, with D perhaps matching TRBD2 (6 bases). Germline V gives CDR1 LNHNV, CDR2 YYDKDF (reference sequence). There are 15 residues in the CDR3. The germline V and J ends were trimmed by 1 base and 3 bases, with 13 bases remaining between them. The CDR3 nucleotides read TGTGCCACCAGCAGAGGGGTGGCGACTAGCTACGAGCAGTACTTC. Translation: CATSRGVATSYEQYF.

This chain uses TRBV15 with TRBJ2-1, with TRBD2 identical over 10 bases. This CDR3 comprises 17 residues. V was clipped by 1 base and J by 8 bases; unmatched bases: 11. Germline V lookup: CDR1 LNHNV, CDR2 YYDKDF (reference sequence). The CDR3 nucleotides are TGTGCCACCAGCAGAGTCCTAGCGGGAGTTGGATTCGATGAGCAGTTCTTC. It is translated as CATSRVLAGVGFDEQFF.

DNA for the CDR3: TGTGCCAGCAGTTCGACTAGCGGGACCTCCTACAATGAGCAGTTCTTC. This translates into CASSSTSGTSYNEQFF. The V gene is TRBV6-6, the J gene TRBJ2-1; the match to TRBD2 covers 11 bases. This CDR3 region has 16 residues. CDR1 MNHNY and CDR2 SVGAGI come from the germline V gene (reference sequence). V gave up 4 bases and J gave up 0 bases; unmatched junction bases: 2.

The V and J genes are TRBV15 and TRBJ2-1; D is uncertain. Germline V gene data show CDR1 as LNHNV and CDR2 as YYDKDF (reference sequence). This CDR3 region has 14 residues. Trimming stripped 8 bases from V and 0 bases from J, with 11 bases between. Written as DNA, the CDR3 is TGTGCCACCGGAGCCCCAGGCTCCTACAATGAGCAGTTCTTC. Translating gives CATGAPGSYNEQFF.

This chain uses TRBV5-5 with TRBJ2-1; 12 positions match TRBD2. Germline values: CDR1 SGHKS, CDR2 YYEKEE (reference sequence). V lost 5 bases and J lost 7; bases outside the gene matches: 10. The CDR3 runs to 16 residues. The CDR3: CASSFRLAGVTNEQFF. CDR3 in DNA: TGTGCCAGCAGTTTCCGACTAGCGGGAGTAACGAATGAGCAGTTCTTC.

CDR3 region: CASSSSDGTDTQYF. In nucleotides, the CDR3 is TGTGCCAGCAGCTCTAGCGATGGAACAGATACGCAGTATTTT. This sequence joins TRBV9 and TRBJ2-3; possibly TRBD2 for D (6 bases). Trimming stripped 4 bases from V and 3 bases from J, with 12 bases between. Germline lookup yields CDR1 SGDLS and CDR2 YYNGEE. The CDR3 is 14 residues long.